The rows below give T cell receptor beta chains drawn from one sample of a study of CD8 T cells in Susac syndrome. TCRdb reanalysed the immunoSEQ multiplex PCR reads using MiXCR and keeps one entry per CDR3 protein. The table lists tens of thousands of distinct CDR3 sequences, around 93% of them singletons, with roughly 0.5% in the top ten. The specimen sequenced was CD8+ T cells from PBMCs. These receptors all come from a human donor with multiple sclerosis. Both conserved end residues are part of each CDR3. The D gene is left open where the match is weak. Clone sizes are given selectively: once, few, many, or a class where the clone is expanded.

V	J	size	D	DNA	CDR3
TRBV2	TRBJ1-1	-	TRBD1	TGTGCCAGCAGCGGGACAGCTGAAGCTTTCTTT	CASSGTAEAFF
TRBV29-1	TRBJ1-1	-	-	TGCAGCACCATGTCCTTGGCGGGGGCCACTGAAGCTTTCTTT	CSTMSLAGATEAFF
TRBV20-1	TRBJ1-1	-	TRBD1	TGCAGTGCTAGACCCCGAGACAGGGGCCTTCTCCCGAACACTGAAGCTTTCTTT	CSARPRDRGLLPNTEAFF
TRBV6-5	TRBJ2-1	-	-	TGTGCCAGCAGTTACTCAGGGGTAGGGGATGAGCAGTTCTTC	CASSYSGVGDEQFF
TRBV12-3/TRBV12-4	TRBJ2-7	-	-	TGTGCCAGCAGCCGGGGACGGAGCTCCTACGAGCAGTACTTC	CASSRGRSSYEQYF
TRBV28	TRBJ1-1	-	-	TGTGCCAGCAGTTTAGGTCCCACTGAAGCTTTCTTT	CASSLGPTEAFF
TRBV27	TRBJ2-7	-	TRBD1	TGTGCCAGTAGTGACAGGGGCGAGCAGTACTTC	CASSDRGEQYF
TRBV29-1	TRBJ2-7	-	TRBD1	TGCAGCGTTGAAACAGGGGAAGATTACGAGCAGTACTTC	CSVETGEDYEQYF
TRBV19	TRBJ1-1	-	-	TGTGCCAGTACCCTCCGCGGAGGGAAGACTGAAGCTTTCTTT	CASTLRGGKTEAFF
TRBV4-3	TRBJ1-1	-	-	TGCGCCAGCAGCCAAGATTCTACCGGACAGAACACTGAAGCTTTCTTT	CASSQDSTGQNTEAFF
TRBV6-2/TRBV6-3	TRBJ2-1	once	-	TGTGCCAGCAGTTACGAACACAGCTCCTACAATGAGCAGTTCTTC	CASSYEHSSYNEQFF
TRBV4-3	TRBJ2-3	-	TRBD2	TGCGCCAGCAGCCAAGAATATAGCGGGGGGGCAGATACGCAGTATTTT	CASSQEYSGGADTQYF
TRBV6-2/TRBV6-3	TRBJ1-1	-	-	TGTGCCAGCAGCTCCTGGTGGGGTGAAGCTTTCTTT	CASSSWWGEAFF
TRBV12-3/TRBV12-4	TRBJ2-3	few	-	TGTGCCAGCAGTACGGTTATGCGGGATGGCCGCACAGATACGCAGTATTTT	CASSTVMRDGRTDTQYF
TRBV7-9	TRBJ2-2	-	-	TGTGCCAGCAGCTTAGGGGTCGGGGAGCTGTTTTTT	CASSLGVGELFF